This T cell receptor (beta chain) was recorded in a study of preoperative IRX-2 immunotherapy in early breast cancer (dated by TCRdb to between 2017 and 2020). As to this clone: Its antigen is still unknown. Nothing much larger sits one base from this clone, and base qualities are not available.

The CDR3 runs 14 residues from the cysteine to the phenylalanine. The CDR3 DNA has 42 bases and is translated from base 1. CDR1 and CDR2 were assigned from the germline V gene as SGHNT and YENEEA. V loses 3 bases of germline sequence and J loses 3 bases, and the interval between the two ends is 11 bases. The protocol used for the library was the immunoSEQ multiplex PCR assay. The table was pulled from immuneACCESS by TCRdb, which kept in-frame rearrangements only. Such tables lose some clones; where checked, under half of the loss comes from unresolved V genes, and the rest has no known cause. This sample is represented by about 3,700 clones; roughly 69% of them were singletons. Around 12% of the sample is held by the ten biggest clonotypes. Taken with the paper, the label for treatment or condition translates to: preoperative locoregional IRX-2 cytokine immunotherapy. The samples were obtained from a phase Ib study that tested preoperative, locoregional IRX-2 cytokine immunotherapy meant to prime immune responses. Patients with early-stage breast cancer who were given IRX-2 before surgery served as donors.

The source of this sequence is a human donor with breast cancer. Specimen: tumor tissue, collected after IRX-2 immunotherapy. The V and J genes are TRBV11-3 and TRBJ1-2; TRBD1 is perhaps the D gene, given 6 matching bases. The CDR3 amino acid sequence is: CASSLVGGYYGYTF. The DNA sequence is as follows: TGTGCCAGCAGCTTGGTCGGGGGCTACTATGGCTACACCTTC.